Given below is one TCR beta chain in context. This CDR3 spans 14 amino acids. In germline, CDR1 is MNHNY, CDR2 SVGAGI (reference sequence). The junction had 10 bases not matched to a gene; V was cut back by 8 bases and J by 7 bases. As handled by the study authors: The assay estimated nucleated cells by amplifying reference gene primers. Profiled with immunoSEQ multiplex PCR; TCRdb holds only in-frame clones, not every one. V, J and clone size derive from that table, while D and trimming were established from the DNA sequence. This sample has about 90,000 clones, with 85% found just once. The sample comes from a study of blood T cell repertoires in COVID-19. Study information: Collection of acute and convalescent COVID-19 samples took place in the United States, Italy and Spain. Sample material is recorded as cDNA or gDNA derived from T cells, B-cell-depleted T cells, or PBMCs.

The clonotype comes from a man aged 50-60 years with acute or convalescent COVID-19. V is TRBV6-6 and J is TRBJ1-3, with 8 bases fitting TRBD1. Sequenced material: peripheral blood. As DNA, the CDR3 is TGTGCCAGCGCAACTCAGGGGGCAGGCAACACCATATATTTT. Translating it yields CASATQGAGNTIYF.